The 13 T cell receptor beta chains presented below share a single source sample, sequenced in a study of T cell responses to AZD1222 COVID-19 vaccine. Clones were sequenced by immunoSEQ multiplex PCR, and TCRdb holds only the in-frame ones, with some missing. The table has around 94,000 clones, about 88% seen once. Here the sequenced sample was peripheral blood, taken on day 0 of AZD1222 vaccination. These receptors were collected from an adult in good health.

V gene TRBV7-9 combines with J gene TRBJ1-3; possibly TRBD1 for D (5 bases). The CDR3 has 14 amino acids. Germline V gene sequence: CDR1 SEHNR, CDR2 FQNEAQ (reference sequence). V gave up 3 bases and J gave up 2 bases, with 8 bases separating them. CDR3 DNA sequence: TGTGCCAGCAGCTTCTTGGGGCCTGGAAACACCATATATTTT. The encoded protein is CASSFLGPGNTIYF.

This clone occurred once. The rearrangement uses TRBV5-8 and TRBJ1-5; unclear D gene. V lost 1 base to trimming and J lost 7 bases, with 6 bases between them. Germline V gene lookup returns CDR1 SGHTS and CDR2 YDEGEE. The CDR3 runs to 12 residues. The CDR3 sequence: CASSLREQPQHF. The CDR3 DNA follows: TGTGCCAGCAGCTTGAGGGAGCAGCCCCAGCATTTT. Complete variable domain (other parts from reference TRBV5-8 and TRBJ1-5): EAGVTQSPTHLIKTRGQQATLRCSPISGHTSVYWYQQALGLGLQFLLWYDEGEERNRGNFPPRFSGRQFPNYSSELNVNALELEDSALYLCASSLREQPQHFGDGTRLSIL.

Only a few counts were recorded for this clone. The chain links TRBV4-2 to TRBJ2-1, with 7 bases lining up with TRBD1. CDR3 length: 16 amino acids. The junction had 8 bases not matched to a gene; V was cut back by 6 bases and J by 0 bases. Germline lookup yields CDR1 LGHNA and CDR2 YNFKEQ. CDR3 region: CASSRIQGFSYNEQFF. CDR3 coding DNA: TGTGCCAGCAGTCGGATACAGGGGTTCTCCTACAATGAGCAGTTCTTC.

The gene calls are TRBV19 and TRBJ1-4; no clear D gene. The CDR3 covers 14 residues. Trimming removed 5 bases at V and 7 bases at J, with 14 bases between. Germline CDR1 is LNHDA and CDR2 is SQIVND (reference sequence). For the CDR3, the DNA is TGTGCCAGTAGTCCGGGCCCCGGAAGTGAAAAACTGTTTTTT. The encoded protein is CASSPGPGSEKLFF.

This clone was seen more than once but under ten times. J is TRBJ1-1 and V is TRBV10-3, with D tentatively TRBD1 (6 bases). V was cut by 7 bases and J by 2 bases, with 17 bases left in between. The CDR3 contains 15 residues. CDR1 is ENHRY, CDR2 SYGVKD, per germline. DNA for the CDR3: TGTGCCATCACCGGAGAACAGGGAATTAACACTGAAGCTTTCTTT. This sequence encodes CAITGEQGINTEAFF.

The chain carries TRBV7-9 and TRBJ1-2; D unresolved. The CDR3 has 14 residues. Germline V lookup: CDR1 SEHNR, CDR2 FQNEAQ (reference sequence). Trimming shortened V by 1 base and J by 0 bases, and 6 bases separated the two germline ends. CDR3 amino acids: CASSLVVPNYGYTF. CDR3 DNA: TGTGCCAGCAGCTTAGTTGTTCCTAACTATGGCTACACCTTC. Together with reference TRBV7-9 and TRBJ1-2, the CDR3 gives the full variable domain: DTGVSQNPRHKITKRGQNVTFRCDPISEHNRLYWYRQTLGQGPEFLTYFQNEAQLEKSRLLSDRFSAERPKGSFSTLEIQRTEQGDSAMYLCASSLVVPNYGYTFGSGTRLTVV.

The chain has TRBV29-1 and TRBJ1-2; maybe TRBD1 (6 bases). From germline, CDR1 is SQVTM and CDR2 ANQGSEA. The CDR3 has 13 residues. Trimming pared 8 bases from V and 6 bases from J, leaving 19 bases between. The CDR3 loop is CSPGWGGRDGYTF. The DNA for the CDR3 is TGCAGCCCGGGCTGGGGGGGCAGGGATGGCTACACCTTC.

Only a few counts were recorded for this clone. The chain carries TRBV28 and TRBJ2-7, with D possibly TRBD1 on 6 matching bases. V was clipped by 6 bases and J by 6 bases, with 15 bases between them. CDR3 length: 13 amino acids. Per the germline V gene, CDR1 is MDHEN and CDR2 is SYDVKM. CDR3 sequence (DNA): TGTGCCAGCAGACTACAGGGAATGCGCGAGCAGTACTTC. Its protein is CASRLQGMREQYF.

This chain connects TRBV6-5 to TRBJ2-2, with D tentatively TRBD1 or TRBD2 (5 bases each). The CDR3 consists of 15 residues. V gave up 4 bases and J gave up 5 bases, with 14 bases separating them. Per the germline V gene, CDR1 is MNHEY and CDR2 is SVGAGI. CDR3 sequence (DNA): TGTGCCAGCAGTTGGGACGGGCCGACTACCGGGGAGCTGTTTTTT. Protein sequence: CASSWDGPTTGELFF.

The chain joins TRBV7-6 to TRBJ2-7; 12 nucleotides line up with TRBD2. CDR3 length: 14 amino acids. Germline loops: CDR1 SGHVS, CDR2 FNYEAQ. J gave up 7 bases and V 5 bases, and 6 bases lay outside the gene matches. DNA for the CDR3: TGTGCCAGCAGCCCGACTAGCGGGGGAAGTGAGCAGTACTTC. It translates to CASSPTSGGSEQYF.

DNA for the CDR3: TGTGCCAGCAGCTCCAGGGGGGTCTCCTACGAGCAGTACTTC. Residues: CASSSRGVSYEQYF. The V and J genes are TRBV7-2 and TRBJ2-7; tentative D call: TRBD1 (7 bases). This CDR3 is 14 amino acids long. CDR1 is SGHTA, CDR2 FQGNSA, per germline. Deletions cut 4 bases from V and 0 bases from J, with 10 bases between.

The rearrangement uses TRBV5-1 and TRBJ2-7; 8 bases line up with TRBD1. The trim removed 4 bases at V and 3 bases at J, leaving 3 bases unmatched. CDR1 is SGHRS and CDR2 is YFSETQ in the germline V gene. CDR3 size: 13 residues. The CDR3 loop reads CASSPGQVYEQYF. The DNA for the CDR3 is TGCGCCAGCAGCCCGGGACAGGTCTACGAGCAGTACTTC. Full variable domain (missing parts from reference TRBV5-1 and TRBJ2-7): KAGVTQTPRYLIKTRGQQVTLSCSPISGHRSVSWYQQTPGQGLQFLFEYFSETQRNKGNFPGRFSGRQFSNSRSEMNVSTLELGDSALYLCASSPGQVYEQYFGPGTRLTVT.

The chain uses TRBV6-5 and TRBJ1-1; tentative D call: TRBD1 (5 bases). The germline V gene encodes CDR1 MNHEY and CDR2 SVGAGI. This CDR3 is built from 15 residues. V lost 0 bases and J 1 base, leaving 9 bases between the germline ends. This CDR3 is CASSYSEGRNTEAFF. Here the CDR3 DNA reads TGTGCCAGCAGTTACTCGGAGGGGAGGAACACTGAAGCTTTCTTT.